This TCR beta chain appears in the sequencing data of a study of CXCR3-negative and CXCR3-positive naive CD8 T cells. Study findings and constraints: The TRB CDR3s that CXCR3-positive naive cells carried were more hydrophobic than those of CXCR3-negative naive cells. From TRB CDR3 properties, TCR strength was inferred; surface CD5 did not differ between naive subsets. Expression of CXCR3 was partially reduced after cryopreservation, and fresh PBMCs were used in most assays. Researchers reported similar TRBV-TRBJ usage in naive CXCR3-negative and CXCR3-positive cells, though memory differed.

Using triplicate sorts, roughly 300,000 cells were collected each time from every CD8+ T cell subset. A word on this clonotype: Antigen: not known.

Researchers prepared the TRB cDNA libraries using 5' RACE with UMI labels. TCRdb reprocessed the 5' RACE reads and stores each CDR3 protein as one record, lacking DNA. The sample has around 60,000 distinct CDR3 sequences. This CDR3 spans 16 amino acids. The germline V gene encodes CDR1 SQVTM and CDR2 ANQGSEA. The receptor was derived from a human donor in good health. Some clones in this sample may be carry-over from other donors' samples. This chain connects TRBV29-1 to TRBJ2-3; the D call from TCRdb, TRBD1, cannot be confirmed without DNA. The sample consisted of naive CXCR3+ CD8+ T cells from blood. Subset: CD45RO-CCR7+CD27+CD95- naive CD8+ T cells expressing CXCR3 (TNR3+). This chain's CDR3 is CSVVPSQGSFTDTQYF.